This TCR beta chain came from a study of human T cells and chemical hapten exposure. Overall study: Slight differences in pooled library volume were the main source of varying TCR yields across samples. Notes on the study in general: The study found expanded TCRs formed significantly more large CDR3 similarity clusters than controls.

The CDR3 is 16 residues long. Germline V lookup: CDR1 SEHNR, CDR2 FQNEAQ (reference sequence). The J segment lost 9 bases and the V segment lost 1 base, leaving 8 bases of the junction unmatched. Time point defined: patch test 1, 2 weeks after DPC sensitization. Treatment here: therapeutic diphenylcyclopropenone sensitization with weekly scalp DPC. At least ten counts were recorded for this clonotype. Its target is not known. TCRdb ran MiXCR on the RACE reads and lists one entry per CDR3 protein. The sample carries tens of thousands of distinct CDR3 sequences, around 9.8% recorded once. J is TRBJ2-1 and V is TRBV7-9; 11 positions match TRBD2. The clonotype comes from a woman between 40 and 55 years old with alopecia areata. Some clones in this sample may be carry-over from other donors' samples. The material sequenced was whole blood, taken in connection with sensitization to the hapten diphenylcyclopropenone (DPC). Here the CDR3 DNA reads TGTGCCAGCAGCTTAGGGAATAGCGGGGGGGCCTCTGAGCAGTTCTTC. Its translation: CASSLGNSGGASEQFF.